This T cell receptor (beta chain) was identified in a study of T cell responses to AZD1222 COVID-19 vaccine. Findings and limits, study-wide: Donors were largely white British and mainly female; clonal diversity was possibly underestimated.

CDR1 and CDR2 (germline): MNHEY, SVGAGI. The CDR3 is 12 residues long. V was pared by 6 bases and J by 5 bases, with 9 bases between. Libraries were prepared by immunoSEQ multiplex PCR; TCRdb keeps only in-frame clonotypes and omits some of them. The sample yields about 69,000 clones, over 80% seen once. Comments on this clone: Its matching antigen is unknown.

Researchers grouped second doses given at about 4 or about 12 weeks into one pool. The V call is TRBV6-5, the J call TRBJ2-3; the D gene could be TRBD1 or TRBD2 (5 bases each). This sample comprised peripheral blood, obtained 28 days after the second AZD1222 dose. The sequence was obtained from an adult who received the AZD1222 COVID-19 vaccine. The CDR3 DNA is TGTGCCAGCAGCGGGGCAATAGATACGCAGTATTTT. Residues: CASSGAIDTQYF.